Listed below are T cell receptor beta chains from one sample, sequenced in a study of CD4 T cells in relation to SARS-CoV-2 and coronaviruses. Their recognized antigens are unknown. Profiled with immunoSEQ multiplex PCR; TCRdb holds only in-frame clones, not every one. There are around 25,000 clones in the sample; about 73% occur only once, and around 18% lies in the top ten. Sample: CD4+ T cells from PBMCs, cultured in vitro. The receptors stem from a human donor in good health. The conserved cysteine and the conserved F or W are not part of the CDR3 here.

j_gene	v_gene	CDR3aa
TRBJ2-7	TRBV9	ASSVGVLGDSSYEQY
TRBJ1-4	TRBV20-1	SAGTPEKLF
TRBJ2-2	TRBV6-4	ASTTTANTGELF
TRBJ2-5	TRBV5-4	ASSFLAGGGETQY
TRBJ2-7	TRBV30	AWSHKGARGGEQY
TRBJ1-5	TRBV12-5	ASGPLMGRHSNQPQH
TRBJ2-3	TRBV7-3	ASSQARITDTQY
TRBJ1-1	TRBV5-1	ASSRSAGGSEAF
TRBJ2-3	TRBV3-1/TRBV3-2	ASSPTGSTDTQY
TRBJ2-6	TRBV9	ASSVGQGRGANVLT
TRBJ2-2	TRBV20-1	SASHGALSTGELF
TRBJ2-7	TRBV12-3/TRBV12-4	ASSFGAAHEQY
TRBJ1-4	TRBV24-1	ATSDSEGQAGSEKLF
TRBJ1-5	TRBV7-9	ASSLGAGSNQPQH
TRBJ2-1	TRBV4-1	ASSQGDYRRTSDSYNEQF
TRBJ1-3	TRBV3-1/TRBV3-2	ASSQPLSGNTIY
TRBJ1-5	TRBV19	ATLQTGVYQPQH
TRBJ1-6	TRBV7-3	ASSPTGNSPLH
TRBJ1-2	TRBV6-1	ASSEALYLDGYT
TRBJ1-2	TRBV5-6	ASSLKGVGGYT
TRBJ2-7	TRBV28	ASSLLGLAGSYEQY
TRBJ1-1	TRBV18	ASSAQGRHTEAF
TRBJ2-3	TRBV3-1/TRBV3-2	ASSQDPRSTDTQY
TRBJ1-2	TRBV4-2	ASSTSLGAAYYGYT
TRBJ2-1	TRBV6-5	ASSYDRGHEQF
TRBJ1-1	TRBV2	ASSQGRVKNTEAF
TRBJ2-2	TRBV9	ASSSRQTTGELF
TRBJ1-2	TRBV19	ASSTPGTAPNYGYT
TRBJ1-1	TRBV3-1/TRBV3-2	ASSPGGNTEAF
TRBJ2-2	TRBV25-1	ASSSGSSAGELF
TRBJ2-7	TRBV28	ASRDRGYGMGYEQY
TRBJ1-1	TRBV5-6	ASSLWGQGKGTEAF
TRBJ1-2	TRBV28	ASTESRPGYGYT
TRBJ2-1	TRBV10-1	ASSPGTSDYNEQF
TRBJ1-6	TRBV7-9	ASSRDGVNSPLH
TRBJ2-5	TRBV6-5	ASRAPGQGLETQY
TRBJ1-1	TRBV4-1	ASSQERRGAGTEAF
TRBJ2-1	TRBV5-1	ASSREGYLNEQF
TRBJ2-7	TRBV4-2	ASSQDPGTGAYEQY
TRBJ1-5	TRBV28	ASSDPLGQDNQPQH
TRBJ1-5	TRBV18	ASSGVEGPQH
TRBJ1-1	TRBV9	ASSVGQQNTEAF
TRBJ2-1	TRBV12-3/TRBV12-4	ASSFWGNEQF
TRBJ2-7	TRBV30	AWDPGTVSPHEQY
TRBJ1-2	TRBV24-1	ATSDDVNYGYT
TRBJ1-2	TRBV15	ATSGGRQGARGYT
TRBJ2-5	TRBV7-3	ASSPRHQETQY
TRBJ2-7	TRBV3-1/TRBV3-2	ASTVGSSYEQY
TRBJ2-1	TRBV15	ATSRDLRVGLNYNEQF
TRBJ1-1	TRBV3-1/TRBV3-2	ASSQPTGRTGGATF
TRBJ2-1	TRBV19	ASSSPPGLAVDNEQF
TRBJ2-5	TRBV15	ATSRGGTSGRAEETQY
TRBJ1-1	TRBV3-1/TRBV3-2	ASSQDGGTEAF
TRBJ2-1	TRBV7-3	ASSLSGDNYNEQF
TRBJ1-1	TRBV11-2	ASSNSLRTEAF